One sample yielded the 30 T cell receptor beta chains listed below, sequenced in a study of blood T cell repertoires in COVID-19. Profiling relied on immunoSEQ multiplex PCR, and the TCRdb table lists in-frame clones only, not all of them. The sample includes fewer than 130,000 clones, roughly 80% of them seen just once. Sequenced material: peripheral blood. The receptor source for this set is a man between 70 and 80 years old with active or convalescent COVID-19.

Points on this clone: This sample includes further DNA sequences coding for the same CDR3. The chain recombines TRBV6-5 with TRBJ1-5; D perhaps matches TRBD1 (6 bases). The CDR3 is 13 amino acids. Germline V gene data show CDR1 as MNHEY and CDR2 as SVGAGI. The V gene lost 8 bases and the J gene lost 1 base, with 9 bases spanning the gap. CDR3 sequence: CASGRGSNQPQHF. The CDR3 DNA follows: TGTGCCAGCGGCAGGGGCAGCAATCAGCCCCAGCATTTT.

The chain's CDR3 is CASSFTGSGNTIYF. DNA of the CDR3: TGCGCCAGCAGCTTTACAGGCTCTGGAAACACCATATATTTT. The V call is TRBV5-1, the J call TRBJ1-3, with D perhaps TRBD1 (5 bases). The CDR3 contains 14 residues. The ends were cut back, 2 bases at V and 0 bases at J, with 6 bases in the middle. Germline values: CDR1 SGHRS, CDR2 YFSETQ.

V gene TRBV5-1 combines with J gene TRBJ1-1; D gene unclear. Germline V gene lookup returns CDR1 SGHRS and CDR2 YFSETQ. Trimming left V 5 bases short and J 1 base short, with 9 bases between. There are 13 residues in the CDR3. The CDR3 region is CASRPDTNTEAFF. The CDR3 bases are TGCGCCAGCAGACCCGACACGAACACTGAAGCTTTCTTT.

The count of this clone is one. The chain joins TRBV28 to TRBJ2-1; TRBD1 might be the D (5 bases). Germline CDR1 is MDHEN and CDR2 is SYDVKM. The CDR3 has 14 amino acids. The V and J ends lost 7 bases and 1 base respectively, with 11 bases between them. The CDR3 bases are TGTGCCAGCACCACGGACACATCCTACAATGAGCAGTTCTTC. It yields the protein CASTTDTSYNEQFF.

The sample holds a few counts of this clone. CDR3 residues: CASSVQGGVSSQHF. CDR3 bases: TGTGCCAGCAGTGTACAGGGGGGGGTTTCTAGCCAGCATTTT. The gene calls are TRBV2 and TRBJ1-5; 8 positions agree with TRBD1. Trimming at V came to 4 bases and at J to 12 bases, leaving 11 bases not matched to a gene. Germline V gene data show CDR1 as SNHLY and CDR2 as FYNNEI. The CDR3 has 14 amino acids.

V gene TRBV6-5 combines with J gene TRBJ2-7; no definite D call. CDR1 is MNHEY and CDR2 is SVGAGI in the germline V gene. The CDR3 runs to 13 residues. The V gene lost 7 bases and the J gene lost 12 bases, with 22 bases spanning the gap. This CDR3 reads CASTKEAISNGYF. The CDR3 coding sequence is TGTGCCAGCACGAAAGAGGCTATTTCGAATGGGTACTTC.

The V call is TRBV13, the J call TRBJ2-5, with TRBD1 as a possible D gene (6 bases). V shed 3 bases and J shed 4 bases, with 15 bases lying between them. Germline CDR1 is PRHDT and CDR2 is FYEKMQ (reference sequence). This CDR3 is built from 15 residues. The CDR3 spells CASSFVSGAPETQYF. The CDR3 nucleotides read TGTGCCAGCAGCTTCGTTTCAGGGGCCCCAGAGACCCAGTACTTC.

This clone came up a few times. The junction differs from germline at one of its ends, possibly a read error. This chain uses TRBV5-1 with TRBJ1-2; TRBD1 matches at 8 bases. The CDR3 totals 14 residues. Germline CDR1 SGHRS, CDR2 YFSETQ. This CDR3 reads CASSWGQANFGYTF. The CDR3 DNA is TGCGCCAGCAGCTGGGGACAGGCGAACTTTGGCTACACCTTC.

This clone was counted a single time. J is TRBJ2-6 and V is TRBV6-5; no clear D gene. Germline V gene sequence: CDR1 MNHEY, CDR2 SVGAGI. Deletions cut 3 bases from V and 1 base from J, with 7 bases between. This CDR3 is 15 amino acids long. CDR3 amino acids: CASSYEPSGANVLTF. DNA of the CDR3: TGTGCCAGCAGTTATGAGCCTTCTGGGGCCAACGTCCTGACTTTC.

The chain is built from TRBV21-1 and TRBJ2-5; the table's D call TRBD2 went unverified against the DNA. TRBV21-1 is listed as a pseudogene. The CDR3 loop spans 12 amino acids. The CDR3 spells CASSKGLGTQYF. The CDR3 nucleotides are TGTGCCAGCAGCAAAGGTCTCGGGACCCAGTACTTC.

The chain couples TRBV3-1 (or the pseudogene TRBV3-2) to TRBJ2-1, with D perhaps matching TRBD1 or TRBD2 (5 bases each). Trimming pared 7 bases from V and 0 bases from J, leaving 16 bases between. Germline values: CDR1 LGHDT, CDR2 YNNKEL (reference sequence). This CDR3 has 16 amino acids. This CDR3 is CASTQGRGGSYNEQFF. The CDR3 region has the DNA TGTGCCAGCACCCAGGGCCGCGGAGGCTCCTACAATGAGCAGTTCTTC.

Many counts were recorded for this clone. The chain employs TRBV6-5 and TRBJ2-7, with D perhaps TRBD1 (5 bases). Trimming removed 6 bases at V and 2 bases at J, with 14 bases between. Germline V gene sequence: CDR1 MNHEY, CDR2 SVGAGI. CDR3 length: 14 amino acids. CDR3 DNA sequence: TGTGCCAGCAGACGCATGACAGCGCCCTACGAGCAGTACTTC. This sequence encodes CASRRMTAPYEQYF.

This clone was counted a single time. The chain joins TRBV4-2 to TRBJ1-2; 8 bases line up with TRBD1. The trim removed 0 bases at V and 4 bases at J, leaving 13 bases unmatched. The germline V gene encodes CDR1 LGHNA and CDR2 YNFKEQ. The CDR3 totals 18 residues. The CDR3 spells CASSQEFSRTGTPYGYTF. The CDR3 DNA sequence: TGTGCCAGCAGCCAAGAGTTTTCAAGGACAGGGACACCCTATGGCTACACCTTC.

The chain combines TRBV5-6 with TRBJ1-2, with no clear D. The length of the CDR3 is 14 residues. Germline-derived CDR1 and CDR2 are SGHDT and YYEEEE. Deletions cut 3 bases from V and 3 bases from J, with 12 bases between. The CDR3 spells CASSSTGVDYGYTF. As DNA, the CDR3 is TGTGCCAGCAGCTCCACCGGAGTGGACTATGGCTACACCTTC.

The chain is built from TRBV2 and TRBJ2-1; TRBD1 matches at 8 bases. This CDR3 region has 13 residues. The germline V gene has CDR1 SNHLY and CDR2 FYNNEI. J gave up 7 bases and V 6 bases, and 5 bases lay outside the gene matches. The CDR3: CASSGQGMNEQFF. DNA for the CDR3: TGTGCCAGCAGCGGACAGGGTATGAATGAGCAGTTCTTC.

J is TRBJ1-2 and V is TRBV29-1; D is uncertain. The V gene's germline CDR1 is SQVTM and CDR2 ANQGSEA. Trimming pared 5 bases from V and 6 bases from J, leaving 13 bases between. The CDR3 sequence is 12 residues long. The CDR3 spells CSVYGGSDGYTF. The CDR3 region has the DNA TGCAGCGTTTATGGAGGATCCGATGGCTACACCTTC. Together with reference TRBV29-1 and TRBJ1-2, the CDR3 gives the full variable domain: SAVISQKPSRDICQRGTSLTIQCQVDSQVTMMFWYRQQPGQSLTLIATANQGSEATYESGFVIDKFPISRPNLTFSTLTVSNMSPEDSSIYLCSVYGGSDGYTFGSGTRLTVV.

The chain recombines TRBV3-1 (or the pseudogene TRBV3-2) with TRBJ1-1; no clear D. Germline V lookup: CDR1 LGHDT, CDR2 YNNKEL (reference sequence). V shed 6 bases and J shed 7 bases, with 12 bases lying between them. This CDR3 comprises 12 residues. The CDR3 spells CASSRGAVEAFF. CDR3 DNA: TGTGCCAGCAGTCGTGGAGCGGTTGAAGCTTTCTTT.

This chain connects TRBV19 to TRBJ1-1, with TRBD1 matching over 9 bases. The germline CDR1 and CDR2 sequences are LNHDA and SQIVND (reference sequence). CDR3 length: 13 amino acids. With 8 bases clipped from V and 5 bases from J, the junction kept 6 bases outside the gene matches. CDR3 sequence reads: CASCDRGRTEAFF. In nucleotides, the CDR3 is TGTGCCAGTTGTGACAGGGGGAGGACTGAAGCTTTCTTT. The full variable domain, its missing parts supplied by reference TRBV19 and TRBJ1-1, is DGGITQSPKYLFRKEGQNVTLSCEQNLNHDAMYWYRQDPGQGLRLIYYSQIVNDFQKGDIAEGYSVSREKKESFPLTVTSAQKNPTAFYLCASCDRGRTEAFFGQGTRLTVV.

V gene TRBV19 combines with J gene TRBJ2-3, with D possibly TRBD2 on 5 matching bases. Trimming cost V 7 bases and J 2 bases, with 10 bases left between them. Per germline, CDR1 LNHDA and CDR2 SQIVND (reference sequence). CDR3 length equals 13 residues. The CDR3 nucleotides are TGTGCCAGTACCCGAGGGCCCACAGATACGCAGTATTTT. It specifies CASTRGPTDTQYF.

The V and J genes are TRBV30 and TRBJ1-6; TRBD1 aligns across 8 bases. Germline V gene data show CDR1 as GTSNPN and CDR2 as SVGIG (reference sequence). With 8 bases clipped from V and 1 base from J, the junction kept 7 bases outside the gene matches. CDR3 length equals 15 residues. This CDR3 reads CAGYQGASYNSPLHF. In DNA form, the CDR3 reads TGTGCCGGATACCAGGGGGCATCCTATAATTCACCCCTCCACTTT. The entire variable domain, with the rest obtained from reference TRBV30 and TRBJ1-6, is as follows: SQTIHQWPATLVQPVGSPLSLECTVEGTSNPNLYWYRQAAGRGLQLLFYSVGIGQISSEVPQNLSASRPQDRQFILSSKKLLLSDSGFYLCAGYQGASYNSPLHFGNGTRLTVT.

V is TRBV6-5 and J is TRBJ2-2, with 8 bases matching TRBD1. The CDR3 has 14 amino acids. Germline V gene lookup returns CDR1 MNHEY and CDR2 SVGAGI. The trim removed 10 bases at V and 5 bases at J, leaving 9 bases unmatched. CDR3 coding DNA: TGTGCCACCCAGGGGGCAGGGGGGACCGGGGAGCTGTTTTTT. As protein: CATQGAGGTGELFF.

This clone has just a few counts. The V call is TRBV3-1 (or the pseudogene TRBV3-2), the J call TRBJ2-7, with 8 bases lining up with TRBD1. Per germline, CDR1 LGHDT and CDR2 YNNKEL (reference sequence). The CDR3 sequence is 14 residues long. The V gene end was trimmed by 1 base and the J gene end by 4 bases; junction bases not matched to a gene: 3. The CDR3 loop reads CASSQGTGGYEQYF. The CDR3 DNA sequence: TGTGCCAGCAGCCAAGGAACAGGGGGATACGAGCAGTACTTC.

The CDR3 DNA sequence: TGTGCCAGCAGCGCCAGTCCCGTTTACGGCTACACCTTC. It yields the protein CASSASPVYGYTF. V usage is TRBV5-4 and J usage is TRBJ1-2; D is undetermined. V shed 4 bases and J shed 8 bases, with 15 bases lying between them. Per germline, CDR1 SGHNT and CDR2 YYREEE (reference sequence). CDR3 length equals 13 residues.

The chain links TRBV6-5 to TRBJ2-3, with a weak D call TRBD1 (6 bases). Germline loops: CDR1 MNHEY, CDR2 SVGAGI. This CDR3 spans 15 amino acids. Trimming stripped 5 bases from V and 2 bases from J, with 14 bases between. CDR3 nucleotides: TGTGCCAGCAGTCCCGAGGACAGCGACACAGATACGCAGTATTTT. Residues: CASSPEDSDTDTQYF.

This sequence joins TRBV18 and TRBJ1-4; D remains unclear. V lost 3 bases to trimming and J lost 2 bases, with 7 bases between them. The CDR3 sequence is 14 residues long. Germline values: CDR1 KGHSH, CDR2 LQKENI. CDR3 nucleotide sequence: TGTGCCAGCTCACCTCCCTCCACTAATGAAAAACTGTTTTTT. It codes for CASSPPSTNEKLFF.

The rearrangement links TRBV3-1 (or the pseudogene TRBV3-2) to TRBJ1-1; no reliable D call. V lost 4 bases to trimming and J lost 3 bases, with 12 bases between them. This CDR3 is built from 14 residues. Germline CDR1 is LGHDT and CDR2 is YNNKEL (reference sequence). The CDR3 DNA sequence: TGTGCCAGCAGCCCTTCTAAGCTTTACACTGAAGCTTTCTTT. Its translation is CASSPSKLYTEAFF.

J is TRBJ2-2 and V is TRBV4-1; 15 nucleotides line up with TRBD2. Per the germline V gene, CDR1 is MGHRA and CDR2 is YSYEKL. V was clipped by 5 bases and J by 3 bases; unmatched bases: 10. CDR3 size: 19 residues. In DNA form, the CDR3 reads TGCGCCAGCAGCACTCGGACTAGCGGGAGGGCCGGGGACACCGGGGAGCTGTTTTTT. This gives the protein CASSTRTSGRAGDTGELFF.

The rearrangement uses TRBV10-3 and TRBJ1-2, with D perhaps matching TRBD1 (6 bases). The V gene's germline CDR1 is ENHRY and CDR2 SYGVKD. Trimming removed 8 bases from V and 5 bases from J, with 24 bases in between. The CDR3 spans 16 residues. The CDR3 DNA reads as TGTGCCATCCCCCGAACCGGGACAAGGGTAGATTATGGCTACACCTTC. Its translation: CAIPRTGTRVDYGYTF.

The V gene is TRBV5-8, the J gene TRBJ1-2, with 9 bases that match TRBD1. The germline gives CDR1 SGHTS, CDR2 YDEGEE. The ends lost 2 bases at V and 2 bases at J; junction bases unmatched: 4. The CDR3 runs 15 residues. CDR3 region: CASSLPTGGNYGYTF. CDR3 nucleotide sequence: TGTGCCAGCAGCTTACCGACAGGGGGGAACTATGGCTACACCTTC.

This sequence joins TRBV5-1 and TRBJ2-2; 10 bases are a match to TRBD2. Germline lookup yields CDR1 SGHRS and CDR2 YFSETQ. The CDR3 has 17 residues. Trimming took 0 bases from V and 1 from J; bases not matched to a gene: 3. Here the CDR3 reads CASSLDVAGGNTGELFF. CDR3 sequence (DNA): TGCGCCAGCAGCTTGGACGTAGCGGGGGGGAACACCGGGGAGCTGTTTTTT.